Listed here is a single T cell receptor beta chain. V dropped 4 bases and J dropped 5; count of bases not matched to a gene: 6. This CDR3 region has 14 residues. CDR1 is SGDLS and CDR2 is YYNGEE in the germline V gene. The data derive from a study of blood T cell repertoires in COVID-19. The assay was immunoSEQ multiplex PCR, and TCRdb's table has in-frame clones only and misses some. This repertoire shows roughly 200,000 clones, around nine tenths found once; its top ten account for approximately 0.93%. The sequence was collected from a woman under 30 who had recovered from COVID-19. The source material was peripheral blood. The rearrangement uses TRBV9 and TRBJ1-2; TRBD1 aligns across 9 bases. The CDR3, as DNA: TGTGCCAGCAGCCCCGGGACAGGGACATATGGCTACACCTTC. Translated, it gives CASSPGTGTYGYTF. The variable domain in full, completed from reference TRBV9 and TRBJ1-2, reads DSGVTQTPKHLITATGQRVTLRCSPRSGDLSVYWYQQSLDQGLQFLIQYYNGEERAKGNILERFSAQQFPDLHSELNLSSLELGDSALYFCASSPGTGTYGYTFGSGTRLTVV.